This T cell receptor beta chain was found in a study of early T cells in non-severe SARS-CoV-2 infection. In the study overall: Bulk RNA isolated from unsorted whole blood underwent sequencing; chains were not paired.

As to this clonotype: Its target is not known.

General study findings and limits: In VDJdb matching, anti-spike CD8 responses were favored while private and CD4 specificities went missing.

CDR1 and CDR2 from the germline V gene are KGHDR and SFDVKD. The germline V and J ends were trimmed by 4 bases and 3 bases, with 16 bases remaining between them. The CDR3 extends over 16 amino acids. Each cDNA molecule carried a unique molecular identifier. A single record per CDR3 protein comes from TCRdb applying MiXCR to the 5' RACE reads. The sample has just under 60,000 distinct CDR3 sequences; around 10% are singletons. Sequenced: whole blood. The chain couples TRBV24-1 to TRBJ2-3; the D gene is possibly TRBD1 (5 bases). This receptor was taken from an adult who was a healthcare worker with PCR-confirmed SARS-CoV-2 infection or an uninfected control (not recorded which). The CDR3, as DNA: TGTGCCACCAGTGACAGCCCAGGGTTTGGAACAGATACGCAGTATTTT. The encoded protein is CATSDSPGFGTDTQYF.